This TCR beta chain derives from a study of T cell repertoires in cytomegalovirus infection. Study background: Both a matching HLA type and CMV infection were indicated by public TCR beta signatures. Study findings and constraints: CMV-specific HLA-C-restricted TCR beta clonotypes dominated the ex vivo response. Accumulated public TCR beta family frequency recognized individuals carrying CMV together with the relevant HLA.

This clonotype was detected ten times or more. What it binds is not known. From the reads, TCRdb called clonotypes with MiXCR, one entry per CDR3 protein. The table includes under 100,000 distinct CDR3 sequences, 3.5% to 4.5% detected once. The CDR3 totals 15 residues. With 1 base removed from V and 2 bases from J, the gap between germline ends came to 11 bases. The germline V gene has CDR1 SGHTA and CDR2 FQGNSA. The clonotype comes from a human donor in good health (CMV status not recorded). Some clones in this sample may be carry-over from other donors' samples. The material sequenced was PBMCs. The chain carries TRBV7-2 and TRBJ1-1; weak D call: TRBD1 (5 bases). The CDR3 DNA sequence: TGTGCCAGCAGCTTAGGGTGGGACTCAAACACTGAAGCTTTCTTT. Translating gives CASSLGWDSNTEAFF.